This T cell receptor (beta chain) was recovered during a study of T cell repertoires in cytomegalovirus infection. Study information: Public TCR beta signature analysis indicated the presence of both CMV infection and matching HLA type.

For this clonotype: Its antigen is still unknown.

TCRdb reprocessed the reads via MiXCR and lists one record per CDR3 protein. The sample contains 450,000 to 550,000 distinct CDR3 sequences, roughly 43% of which appear only once. The sequence was obtained from a human donor in good health (CMV status not recorded). Some clones in this sample may be carry-over from other donors' samples. Material: cultured PBMCs, obtained from culture after CMV antigen stimulation.

The CDR3 coding sequence is TGTGCCAGCAGCTTAGAGGTATACACCACTGAAGCTTTCTTT. Translating gives CASSLEVYTTEAFF. The chain combines TRBV11-2 with TRBJ1-1; D remains unclear. The V gene's germline CDR1 is SGHAT and CDR2 FQNNGV. V lost 0 bases and J 4 bases, leaving 9 bases between the germline ends. The CDR3 covers 14 residues.